One sample yielded the 32 T cell receptor beta chains listed below, sequenced in a study of a mutant IDH1 vaccine in newly diagnosed glioma. Sequencing used immunoSEQ multiplex PCR; TCRdb keeps in-frame clones, though not all of them. In the table there are under 70,000 clones, under 90% of which are singletons. Time point indicated: week 23, last vaccination. Every vaccine dose comprised 300 ug of mutant IDH1 20-mer peptide plus topical imiquimod. Antigen specificity for these receptors is unknown. Sequencing used PBMCs, obtained from a glioma patient whose treatment included an IDH1 peptide vaccine. These TCRs come from a man aged 18 to 29 with glioma.

The V call is TRBV5-5, the J call TRBJ1-3; no clear D. Germline CDR1 SGHKS, CDR2 YYEKEE (reference sequence). This CDR3 spans 14 amino acids. V lost 4 bases and J 7 bases, leaving 15 bases between the germline ends. This CDR3 is CASSMQAGSNTIYF. The DNA of the CDR3 is TGTGCCAGCAGCATGCAAGCCGGGAGCAACACCATATATTTT.

V gene TRBV9 combines with J gene TRBJ2-3; perhaps TRBD2 as D (5 bases). Germline-derived CDR1 and CDR2 are SGDLS and YYNGEE. Between the trimmed V and J ends, which lost 5 bases and 0 bases, there was a span of 16 bases. This CDR3 region has 16 residues. CDR3 residues: CASSELTGGSTDTQYF. CDR3 nucleotide sequence: TGTGCCAGCAGTGAGCTAACGGGCGGGAGCACAGATACGCAGTATTTT. The full variable domain, its missing parts supplied by reference TRBV9 and TRBJ2-3, is DSGVTQTPKHLITATGQRVTLRCSPRSGDLSVYWYQQSLDQGLQFLIQYYNGEERAKGNILERFSAQQFPDLHSELNLSSLELGDSALYFCASSELTGGSTDTQYFGPGTRLTVL.

The V gene is TRBV5-1, the J gene TRBJ2-7; TRBD1 agrees at 11 bases. Germline V gene lookup returns CDR1 SGHRS and CDR2 YFSETQ. Trimming took 0 bases from V and 2 from J; bases not matched to a gene: 1. This CDR3 contains 15 residues. The CDR3: CASSLGTGGTYEQYF. The CDR3 bases are TGCGCCAGCAGCTTGGGGACAGGGGGCACCTACGAGCAGTACTTC.

The chain carries TRBV25-1 and TRBJ1-5; 11 nucleotides align to TRBD1. The J segment lost 6 bases and the V segment lost 4 bases, leaving 5 bases of the junction unmatched. The CDR3 extends over 15 amino acids. Germline V gene sequence: CDR1 MGHDK, CDR2 SYGVNS. CDR3 nucleotide sequence: TGTGCCAGCAGTGGAAGGGACAGGGGGAGTCAGCCCCAGCATTTT. It yields the protein CASSGRDRGSQPQHF.

The chain employs TRBV2 and TRBJ1-3; tentatively, D is TRBD1 (5 bases). The V gene's germline CDR1 is SNHLY and CDR2 FYNNEI. V was clipped by 8 bases and J by 0 bases, with 11 bases between them. CDR3 length equals 14 residues. CDR3 loop: CASAGTDSGNTIYF. In DNA form, the CDR3 reads TGTGCCAGCGCCGGGACGGACTCTGGAAACACCATATATTTT.

This chain uses TRBV7-8 with TRBJ1-1, with D possibly TRBD1 on 5 matching bases. V was shortened by 5 bases and J by 4 bases, with 14 bases between the two germline ends. CDR1 and CDR2 from the germline V gene are SGHVS and FQNEAQ. The CDR3 spans 14 residues. CDR3 coding DNA: TGTGCCAGCAGCCCAAACTTGAGGGGCACTGAAGCTTTCTTT. It encodes CASSPNLRGTEAFF. Together with reference TRBV7-8 and TRBJ1-1, the CDR3 gives the full variable domain: GAGVSQSPRYKVAKRGQDVALRCDPISGHVSLFWYQQALGQGPEFLTYFQNEAQLDKSGLPSDRFFAERPEGSVSTLKIQRTQQEDSAVYLCASSPNLRGTEAFFGQGTRLTVV.

The rearrangement joins TRBV5-6 to TRBJ1-5, with TRBD1 identical over 7 bases. J was trimmed by 6 bases and V by 0 bases; bases with no gene match: 6. Per the germline V gene, CDR1 is SGHDT and CDR2 is YYEEEE. This CDR3 contains 15 residues. As DNA, the CDR3 is TGTGCCAGCAGCTTGGGGGACAGAGATACTCAGCCCCAGCATTTT. Its translation: CASSLGDRDTQPQHF.

The rearrangement links TRBV29-1 to TRBJ2-5; TRBD2 matches 10 bases. The V segment lost 7 bases and the J segment 5 bases; nucleotides outside the gene matches: 13. Germline V lookup: CDR1 SQVTM, CDR2 ANQGSEA. The CDR3 contains 15 residues. CDR3 coding DNA: TGCAGCGGCACGGCTAGCGGGAGTATTGAGGAGACCCAGTACTTC. Its translation is CSGTASGSIEETQYF.

This clone came up once. The V gene is TRBV5-4, the J gene TRBJ1-3, with D possibly TRBD1 on 5 matching bases. The CDR3 length is 15 residues. The V end was cut by 4 bases, the J end by 0 bases, with 11 bases between. In germline, CDR1 is SGHNT, CDR2 YYREEE (reference sequence). The CDR3 DNA sequence: TGTGCCAGCAGCCCAGACAGAGGCTCTGGAAACACCATATATTTT. Its translation is CASSPDRGSGNTIYF.

This rearrangement joins TRBV7-3 to TRBJ1-2; D is possibly TRBD1 (6 bases). The V gene's germline CDR1 is SGHTA and CDR2 FQGTGA. The V and J ends lost 3 bases and 7 bases respectively, with 12 bases between them. This CDR3 has 13 amino acids. This CDR3 is CASSFGGQGGYTF. The CDR3 DNA sequence: TGTGCCAGCAGCTTCGGGGGGCAGGGTGGCTACACCTTC.

This clone occurred once. The chain employs TRBV4-1 and TRBJ2-3; D possibly corresponds to TRBD1 (5 bases). The CDR3 length is 18 residues. Between the trimmed V and J ends, which lost 0 bases and 0 bases, there was a span of 16 bases. Germline V CDR1 and CDR2: MGHRA, YSYEKL. CDR3 loop: CASSQDDATAYSTDTQYF. The CDR3 DNA follows: TGCGCCAGCAGCCAAGATGACGCGACAGCCTATAGCACAGATACGCAGTATTTT.

The rearrangement joins TRBV7-9 to TRBJ1-4, with a weak D call TRBD1 (5 bases). V was clipped by 1 base and J by 6 bases, with 12 bases between them. CDR1 is SEHNR, CDR2 FQNEAQ, per germline (reference sequence). The CDR3 is 15 amino acids. The CDR3 is CASSLGPQGDEKLFF. CDR3 DNA sequence: TGTGCCAGCAGCTTAGGTCCTCAGGGTGATGAAAAACTGTTTTTT.

This clone was seen once. The rearrangement uses TRBV10-3 and TRBJ2-7, with 10 bases lining up with TRBD2. The CDR3 length is 13 residues. Germline loops: CDR1 ENHRY, CDR2 SYGVKD. V was clipped by 6 bases and J by 4 bases; unmatched bases: 3. The CDR3 is CAIRTGLAYEQYF. For the CDR3, the DNA is TGTGCCATCAGGACGGGACTAGCGTACGAGCAGTACTTC.

The rearrangement joins TRBV30 to TRBJ1-6, with 7 bases matching TRBD1. Germline V gene data show CDR1 as GTSNPN and CDR2 as SVGIG (reference sequence). The CDR3 is 15 amino acids. J lost 4 bases, V lost 4 bases, and 7 bases had no gene match. The CDR3 protein is CAWIGQAGYNSPLHF. CDR3 nucleotides: TGTGCCTGGATTGGACAGGCGGGGTATAATTCACCCCTCCACTTT.

This sequence joins TRBV29-1 and TRBJ2-7, with D possibly being TRBD1 or TRBD2 (6 bases each). The CDR3 totals 12 residues. CDR1 and CDR2 from the germline V gene are SQVTM and ANQGSEA. V gave up 5 bases and J gave up 4 bases, with 12 bases separating them. The CDR3 here is CSVIRGAYEQYF. CDR3 nucleotide sequence: TGCAGCGTTATTAGGGGGGCTTACGAGCAGTACTTC.

Here the CDR3 DNA reads TGTGCCAGCAGCCGAATCCGTTCGGGAGGGACAGATACGCAGTATTTT. Amino acid sequence: CASSRIRSGGTDTQYF. The chain employs TRBV7-9 and TRBJ2-3; TRBD2 agrees at 8 bases. There are 16 residues in the CDR3. J gave up 3 bases and V 5 bases, and 10 bases lay outside the gene matches. Per the germline V gene, CDR1 is SEHNR and CDR2 is FQNEAQ (reference sequence).

The chain couples TRBV6-5 to TRBJ2-7; D tentatively reads TRBD1 or TRBD2 (5 bases each). Trimming left V 7 bases short and J 6 bases short, with 16 bases between. The CDR3 has 13 amino acids. The V gene's germline CDR1 is MNHEY and CDR2 SVGAGI. In DNA form, the CDR3 reads TGTGCCAGCACAACAGGAGGTAGAGGCGAGCAGTACTTC. This sequence encodes CASTTGGRGEQYF.

The chain has TRBV5-1 and TRBJ1-1, with 7 nucleotides matching TRBD1. The CDR3 spans 16 residues. Germline CDR1 and CDR2: SGHRS and YFSETQ. J was trimmed by 7 bases and V by 3 bases; bases with no gene match: 15. As DNA, the CDR3 is TGCGCCAGCAGCTCCAGAGACAGGGTCACCCACGTTGAAGCTTTCTTT. Translating it yields CASSSRDRVTHVEAFF.

The V and J genes are TRBV18 and TRBJ1-2; D is unclear. V was clipped by 2 bases and J by 5 bases, with 9 bases between them. The V gene's germline CDR1 is KGHSH and CDR2 LQKENI. CDR3 size: 13 residues. CDR3 residues: CASSPGGPYGYTF. CDR3 DNA sequence: TGTGCCAGCTCACCAGGCGGGCCTTATGGCTACACCTTC.

The chain couples TRBV5-4 to TRBJ2-3; D remains unclear. The germline V gene has CDR1 SGHNT and CDR2 YYREEE (reference sequence). The CDR3 runs to 14 residues. Between the trimmed V and J ends, which lost 0 bases and 4 bases, there was a span of 9 bases. The CDR3 is CASSLASRADTQYF. The CDR3 DNA reads TGTGCCAGCAGCTTGGCCAGTCGGGCAGATACGCAGTATTTT. Filled out from reference TRBV5-4 and TRBJ2-3, the complete variable domain reads ETGVTQSPTHLIKTRGQQVTLRCSSQSGHNTVSWYQQALGQGPQFIFQYYREEENGRGNFPPRFSGLQFPNYSSELNVNALELDDSALYLCASSLASRADTQYFGPGTRLTVL.

The gene calls are TRBV5-4 and TRBJ2-4; D unclear. V lost 1 base and J lost 0, with 2 bases in between. The CDR3 runs 13 residues. The germline V gene encodes CDR1 SGHNT and CDR2 YYREEE (reference sequence). The CDR3 region is CASSLQAKNIQYF. The CDR3 nucleotides are TGTGCCAGCAGCTTGCAAGCCAAAAACATTCAGTACTTC.

In its sample, this clone was seen a few times. The gene calls are TRBV7-9 and TRBJ1-5; D may be TRBD1 (6 bases). Germline CDR1 SEHNR, CDR2 FQNEAQ (reference sequence). The CDR3 extends over 15 amino acids. Trimming stripped 1 base from V and 6 bases from J, with 13 bases between. CDR3 coding DNA: TGTGCCAGCAGCTTAGAGGGAGGGGGGGGTCAGCCCCAGCATTTT. Its translation is CASSLEGGGGQPQHF.

This sequence joins TRBV2 and TRBJ2-7, with D tentatively TRBD1 or TRBD2 (7 bases each). CDR3 length: 15 residues. CDR1 and CDR2 from the germline V gene are SNHLY and FYNNEI. The ends were cut back, 7 bases at V and 3 bases at J, with 19 bases in the middle. In nucleotides, the CDR3 is TGTGCCAGCACTCTCCAGGGGGGAGGGATCTACGAGCAGTACTTC. This sequence encodes CASTLQGGGIYEQYF.

This clone has more than one count but fewer than ten. This chain links TRBV27 with TRBJ1-1; no clear D gene. The germline CDR1 and CDR2 sequences are MNHEY and SMNVEV (reference sequence). V lost 2 bases and J lost 0, with 7 bases in between. CDR3 size: 14 residues. CDR3 amino acids: CASSLLGLNTEAFF. The CDR3 nucleotides are TGTGCCAGCAGTTTACTGGGTTTGAACACTGAAGCTTTCTTT.

This clone was seen only a few times. The CDR3 DNA follows: TGTGCCAGCAGTTTATCGCAGGACAGGGCCACTTCTGGAAACACCATATATTTT. Translating gives CASSLSQDRATSGNTIYF. This chain connects TRBV27 to TRBJ1-3; 8 bases line up with TRBD1. V was clipped by 0 bases and J by 1 base; unmatched bases: 8. This CDR3 spans 18 amino acids. Looked up from germline, CDR1 is MNHEY and CDR2 is SMNVEV (reference sequence).

This sequence joins TRBV28 and TRBJ2-3; the D is unclear. The CDR3 totals 13 residues. The V gene lost 2 bases and the J gene lost 8 bases, with 11 bases spanning the gap. Per germline, CDR1 MDHEN and CDR2 SYDVKM. The CDR3 DNA is TGTGCCAGCAGTTTACTTCAGAAGGGTACGCAGTATTTT. Its translation: CASSLLQKGTQYF.

Remarks on this clone: At one boundary the junction diverges from the germline segment, which might be a read error. The genes are TRBV2 and TRBJ2-1; 8 bases are a match to TRBD2. Germline CDR1 and CDR2: SNHLY and FYNNEI. The CDR3 is 8 amino acids. Here the CDR3 reads CASRGLVF. DNA of the CDR3: TGTGCCAGCAGGGGACTAGTCTTC.

The chain recombines TRBV28 with TRBJ1-5, with a possible D match to TRBD1 (6 bases). CDR1 and CDR2 (germline): MDHEN, SYDVKM. The CDR3 sequence is 20 residues long. Trimming cost V 4 bases and J 2 bases, with 27 bases left between them. CDR3 amino acids: CASSSYAGQTGMGGNQPQHF. CDR3 sequence (DNA): TGTGCCAGCAGTTCCTACGCCGGACAGACGGGCATGGGAGGCAATCAGCCCCAGCATTTT.

This rearrangement joins TRBV6-6 to TRBJ2-3; D may be TRBD2 (6 bases). V lost 2 bases and J lost 3, with 9 bases in between. The germline CDR1 and CDR2 sequences are MNHNY and SVGAGI (reference sequence). CDR3 length equals 14 residues. The CDR3 reads CASSYGRETDTQYF. The CDR3 DNA follows: TGTGCCAGCAGTTACGGACGGGAGACAGATACGCAGTATTTT.

The J gene is TRBJ1-1, the V gene TRBV6-1; no definite D call. The CDR3 totals 14 residues. Germline loops: CDR1 MNHNS, CDR2 SASEGT. V was trimmed by 6 bases and J by 0 bases, leaving 11 bases between them. Here the CDR3 DNA reads TGTGCCAGCAGCCTCTATCTCATGAACACTGAAGCTTTCTTT. Protein: CASSLYLMNTEAFF.

This clone was picked up a small number of times. The rearrangement uses TRBV2 and TRBJ1-3, with D perhaps TRBD1 (5 bases). Trimming cost V 6 bases and J 5 bases, with 17 bases left between them. The CDR3 is 15 amino acids. The germline V gene encodes CDR1 SNHLY and CDR2 FYNNEI. This CDR3 reads CASRIGAGDRNTIYF. In DNA, the CDR3 is TGTGCCAGCAGGATCGGGGCGGGGGATCGAAACACCATATATTTT.

V usage is TRBV27 and J usage is TRBJ2-2; D remains unclear. V was trimmed by 6 bases and J by 5 bases, leaving 10 bases between them. CDR3 length equals 13 residues. Germline-derived CDR1 and CDR2 are MNHEY and SMNVEV (reference sequence). CDR3 residues: CASSLRLTGELFF. CDR3 DNA sequence: TGTGCCAGCAGCCTCCGCTTGACCGGGGAGCTGTTTTTT.